A selection of T cell receptor beta chains follows, all from one sample in a study of blood T cell repertoires in COVID-19. Libraries were prepared by immunoSEQ multiplex PCR; TCRdb keeps only in-frame clonotypes and omits some of them. Among over 200,000 clones, under 90% were seen once, and the ten largest hold less than 2%. Sequencing input: PBMCs or T cells enriched from blood (not recorded which). The receptor source for this set is a man aged 55-75 years who had recovered from COVID-19. Both conserved end residues are part of each CDR3. Each record gives: J gene, clone size, V gene, D gene, CDR3 protein, CDR3 DNA. The D gene is left open where the match is weak. Size tells how often a clone was seen (once, few, many) or the class of an expanded clone, and some rows leave it out.

J: TRBJ1-3
size: .
V: TRBV7-9
D: TRBD1
CDR3: CASSLAGQGDTIYF
DNA: TGTGCCAGCAGCTTAGCGGGACAGGGAGACACCATATATTTT

J: TRBJ2-2
size: .
V: TRBV28
D: .
CDR3: CASSSNSAGTGELFF
DNA: TGTGCCAGCAGTTCAAACTCGGCAGGCACCGGGGAGCTGTTTTTT

J: TRBJ2-2
size: once
V: TRBV6-1
D: .
CDR3: CASSDQGLATGELFF
DNA: TGTGCCAGCAGTGACCAGGGGTTGGCCACCGGGGAGCTGTTTTTT

J: TRBJ2-5
size: .
V: TRBV6-5
D: .
CDR3: CASSSRGETQYF
DNA: TGTGCCAGCAGTAGCAGGGGAGAGACCCAGTACTTC

J: TRBJ1-3
size: .
V: TRBV19
D: .
CDR3: CASSSGRANSGNTIYF
DNA: TGTGCCAGTAGTTCCGGGAGGGCTAACTCTGGAAACACCATATATTTT

J: TRBJ1-4
size: .
V: TRBV5-1
D: .
CDR3: CASSSGQPTNEKLFF
DNA: TGCGCCAGCAGTTCCGGACAGCCAACTAATGAAAAACTGTTTTTT

J: TRBJ1-2
size: .
V: TRBV3-1/TRBV3-2
D: .
CDR3: CASSQELRRRPNYGYTF
DNA: TGTGCCAGCAGCCAAGAGTTGAGGCGGCGACCTAACTATGGCTACACCTTC

J: TRBJ1-4
size: .
V: TRBV15
D: TRBD1
CDR3: CATSKGGGGLNEKLFF
DNA: TGTGCCACCAGCAAGGGAGGAGGGGGCCTTAATGAAAAACTGTTTTTT

J: TRBJ2-3
size: .
V: TRBV18
D: TRBD2
CDR3: CASSPMLAGGRTDTQYF
DNA: TGTGCCAGCTCACCAATGCTAGCGGGGGGCCGCACAGATACGCAGTATTTT

J: TRBJ2-7
size: .
V: TRBV4-3
D: .
CDR3: CASSQDLGYEQYF
DNA: TGCGCCAGCAGCCAAGATCTAGGCTACGAGCAGTACTTC

J: TRBJ1-2
size: .
V: TRBV6-6
D: TRBD1
CDR3: CASSPWTGGNYGYTF
DNA: TGTGCCAGCAGTCCCTGGACAGGGGGAAACTATGGCTACACCTTC

J: TRBJ2-1
size: .
V: TRBV4-3
D: TRBD1
CDR3: CASSQVQGAGKNNEQFF
DNA: TGCGCCAGCAGCCAAGTTCAGGGGGCAGGGAAGAACAATGAGCAGTTCTTC